One sample yielded the 12 T cell receptor beta chains listed below, sequenced in a study of T cells in narcolepsy (dated by TCRdb to the late 2010s). Libraries were made using the immunoSEQ multiplex PCR assay. TCRdb provides this immuneACCESS table in a form limited to in-frame rearrangements. Some clones are lacking; in checked studies, under half of them reflect an unresolved V gene, and why the rest are absent is not known. This sample comprises around 28,000 clones, over 75% of them detected only once. About 1.2% of the sample belongs to the ten largest clones. The sequenced material came from CD45RA- memory CD4+ T cells from PBMCs. The sample's cell subset or site label, decoded: memory T cells sorted ex vivo from peripheral blood. Receptors originate from a human donor with narcolepsy.

In DNA, the CDR3 is TGTGCCAGCAGTTGGGGCAGGGACAATTCACCCCTCCACTTT. Residues: CASSWGRDNSPLHF. The chain has TRBV27 and TRBJ1-6; a possible D gene is TRBD1 (5 bases). The germline gives CDR1 MNHEY, CDR2 SMNVEV (reference sequence). The CDR3 extends over 14 amino acids. V lost 4 bases, J lost 7 bases, and 11 bases lay in between.

The table lists this clone with a few counts. The CDR3 DNA is TGTGCCAGCAGCCTTAGTCGACAGGGCGGAACCGGGGAGCTGTTTTTT. Encoded protein: CASSLSRQGGTGELFF. This sequence joins TRBV5-5 and TRBJ2-2; 7 bases are a match to TRBD1. The CDR3 runs to 16 residues. The germline CDR1 and CDR2 sequences are SGHKS and YYEKEE (reference sequence). With V trimmed by 4 bases and J by 5 bases, 11 bases remained unmatched.

The rearrangement uses TRBV27 and TRBJ2-1, with 10 bases fitting TRBD1. There are 15 residues in the CDR3. Germline V gene sequence: CDR1 MNHEY, CDR2 SMNVEV (reference sequence). V shed 6 bases and J 9 bases; nucleotides not matched to a gene: 11. The CDR3: CASSHPRQGAGEQFF. In DNA form, the CDR3 reads TGTGCCAGCAGCCATCCAAGACAGGGGGCGGGTGAGCAGTTCTTC.

The rearrangement links TRBV4-1 to TRBJ2-7; 13 nucleotides align to TRBD2. Trimming removed 5 bases from V and 3 bases from J; junction bases left unmatched: 7. CDR1 and CDR2 (germline): MGHRA, YSYEKL. This CDR3 has 16 residues. Here the CDR3 DNA reads TGCGCCAGCAGCAAGACTAGCGGGGGGCTAAACTACGAGCAGTACTTC. Its protein is CASSKTSGGLNYEQYF.

In its sample, this clone was seen once. The genes are TRBV11-2 and TRBJ2-7; D remains unclear. Per germline, CDR1 SGHAT and CDR2 FQNNGV. The CDR3 runs to 12 residues. Trimming pared 1 base from V and 5 bases from J, leaving 6 bases between. The CDR3 bases are TGTGCCAGCAGCTTAGTTAGGAACGAGCAGTACTTC. It yields the protein CASSLVRNEQYF.

This clone was found a few times. CDR3 in amino acids: CASSIGSGGGEKLFF. DNA for the CDR3: TGTGCCAGCAGTATCGGGTCAGGGGGAGGTGAAAAACTGTTTTTT. V gene TRBV2 combines with J gene TRBJ1-4; 7 nucleotides line up with TRBD1. From germline, CDR1 is SNHLY and CDR2 FYNNEI. The CDR3 is 15 amino acids. V lost 5 bases, J lost 7 bases, and 10 bases stayed unmatched.

The gene calls are TRBV29-1 and TRBJ2-5; a weak D match, TRBD1 (6 bases). The CDR3 runs 13 residues. V lost 3 bases, J lost 5 bases, and 13 bases lay in between. Germline V gene lookup returns CDR1 SQVTM and CDR2 ANQGSEA. CDR3: CSVDGPRGETQYF. DNA for the CDR3: TGCAGCGTTGATGGACCTAGGGGGGAGACCCAGTACTTC. Complete variable domain (other parts from reference TRBV29-1 and TRBJ2-5): SAVISQKPSRDICQRGTSLTIQCQVDSQVTMMFWYRQQPGQSLTLIATANQGSEATYESGFVIDKFPISRPNLTFSTLTVSNMSPEDSSIYLCSVDGPRGETQYFGPGTRLLVL.

The chain has TRBV11-2 and TRBJ2-4; D may be TRBD1 (5 bases). CDR3 length: 15 amino acids. V was pared by 6 bases and J by 2 bases, with 14 bases between. From germline, CDR1 is SGHAT and CDR2 FQNNGV. CDR3 sequence (DNA): TGTGCCAGCAGTTCGGCTGGGGCTACCAAAAACATTCAGTACTTC. It is translated as CASSSAGATKNIQYF.

This CDR3 reads CSVEHMGGTEAFF. CDR3 nucleotides: TGCAGCGTTGAGCACATGGGGGGCACTGAAGCTTTCTTT. The V call is TRBV29-1, the J call TRBJ1-1; TRBD1 might be the D (5 bases). The ends were cut back, 3 bases at V and 4 bases at J, with 12 bases in the middle. Germline V CDR1 and CDR2: SQVTM, ANQGSEA. This CDR3 spans 13 amino acids.

The chain couples TRBV6-1 to TRBJ2-4; 7 bases line up with TRBD1. Germline-derived CDR1 and CDR2 are MNHNS and SASEGT. This CDR3 region has 13 residues. V was pared by 3 bases and J by 6 bases, with 2 bases of the junction left unmatched. The CDR3 reads CASSEGQRNIQYF. CDR3 nucleotide sequence: TGTGCCAGCAGTGAGGGACAGAGAAACATTCAGTACTTC.

The chain links TRBV19 to TRBJ1-2; tentative D call: TRBD1 (6 bases). Germline lookup yields CDR1 LNHDA and CDR2 SQIVND (reference sequence). The CDR3 is 13 amino acids. V was clipped by 10 bases and J by 2 bases, with 14 bases between them. CDR3 protein: CATKDSTNYGYTF. The DNA of the CDR3 is TGTGCCACAAAGGACAGCACCAACTATGGCTACACCTTC.

The chain couples TRBV18 to TRBJ2-7; D may correspond to TRBD1 or TRBD2 (6 bases each). Looked up from germline, CDR1 is KGHSH and CDR2 is LQKENI. There are 13 residues in the CDR3. V was trimmed by 4 bases and J by 4 bases, leaving 11 bases between them. The CDR3 region has the DNA TGTGCCAGCTCACAGGAGGGGGGTTACGAGCAGTACTTC. This gives the protein CASSQEGGYEQYF.